The next 3 T cell receptor beta chains were all read from a single sample in a study of blood T cell repertoires in COVID-19. The table came from immunoSEQ multiplex PCR; TCRdb's copy has only in-frame clones and leaves some out. Of about 260,000 clones listed, around 87% are singletons. Sequenced input: peripheral blood. All receptors come from a woman aged 40 to 50 who had recovered from COVID-19.

In this sample, this clone turned up a few times. The chain uses TRBV29-1 and TRBJ2-1; weak D call: TRBD2 (6 bases). The ends were cut back, 6 bases at V and 5 bases at J, with 14 bases in the middle. This CDR3 has 13 residues. The V gene's germline CDR1 is SQVTM and CDR2 ANQGSEA. For the CDR3, the DNA is TGCAGCGTCCTCCCGGGACTTAACAATGAGCAGTTCTTC. Translation gives CSVLPGLNNEQFF.

CDR3 protein: CASSPIDRGSENTEAFF. In DNA form, the CDR3 reads TGCGCCAGCAGCCCGATAGACAGGGGTTCGGAGAACACTGAAGCTTTCTTT. V usage is TRBV5-1 and J usage is TRBJ1-1, with 8 bases matching TRBD1. There are 17 residues in the CDR3. CDR1 and CDR2 from the germline V gene are SGHRS and YFSETQ. Trimming cost V 4 bases and J 1 base; bases outside gene matches: 12.

J is TRBJ2-5 and V is TRBV5-4, with D possibly matching TRBD1 (6 bases). V lost 0 bases to trimming and J lost 1 base, with 10 bases between them. CDR1 and CDR2 (germline): SGHNT, YYREEE (reference sequence). The CDR3 is made up of 15 amino acids. This CDR3 is CASSLARQVQETQYF. The CDR3 nucleotides are TGTGCCAGCAGCTTGGCCCGACAGGTCCAAGAGACCCAGTACTTC.